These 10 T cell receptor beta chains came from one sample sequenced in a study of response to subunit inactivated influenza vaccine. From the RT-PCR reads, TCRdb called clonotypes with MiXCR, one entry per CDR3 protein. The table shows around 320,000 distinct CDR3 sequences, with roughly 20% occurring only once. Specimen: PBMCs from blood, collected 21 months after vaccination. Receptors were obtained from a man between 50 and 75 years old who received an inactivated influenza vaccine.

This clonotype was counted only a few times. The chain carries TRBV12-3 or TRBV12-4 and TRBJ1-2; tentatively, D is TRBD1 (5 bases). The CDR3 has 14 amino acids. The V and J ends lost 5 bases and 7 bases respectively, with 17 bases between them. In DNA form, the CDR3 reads TGTGCCAGCAGTCGATCGGCGGGGCACGCTGGCTACACCTTC. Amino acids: CASSRSAGHAGYTF.

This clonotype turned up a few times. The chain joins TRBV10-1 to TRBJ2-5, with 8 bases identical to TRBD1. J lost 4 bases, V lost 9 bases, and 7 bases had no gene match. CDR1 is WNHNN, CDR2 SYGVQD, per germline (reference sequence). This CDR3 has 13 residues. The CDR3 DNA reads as TGCGCCAGTGTACACAGGGGGAGAGAGACCCAGTACTTC. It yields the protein CASVHRGRETQYF.

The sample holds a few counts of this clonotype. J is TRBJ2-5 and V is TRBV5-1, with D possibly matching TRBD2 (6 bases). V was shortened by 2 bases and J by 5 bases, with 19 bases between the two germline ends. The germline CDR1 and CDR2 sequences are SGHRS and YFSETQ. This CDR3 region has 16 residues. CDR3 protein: CASSLDGGASGETQYF. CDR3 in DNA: TGCGCCAGCAGCTTAGATGGCGGGGCTTCGGGTGAGACCCAGTACTTC.

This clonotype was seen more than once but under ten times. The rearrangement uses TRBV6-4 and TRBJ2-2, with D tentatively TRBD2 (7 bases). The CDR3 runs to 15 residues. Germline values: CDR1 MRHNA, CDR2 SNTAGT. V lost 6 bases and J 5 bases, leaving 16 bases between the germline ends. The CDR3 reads CASSRTGGETGELFF. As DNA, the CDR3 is TGTGCCAGCAGCCGTACGGGGGGCGAGACCGGGGAGCTGTTTTTT.

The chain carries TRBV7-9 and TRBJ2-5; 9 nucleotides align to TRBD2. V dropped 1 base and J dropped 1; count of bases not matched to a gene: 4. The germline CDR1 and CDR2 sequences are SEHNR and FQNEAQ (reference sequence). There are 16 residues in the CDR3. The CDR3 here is CASSLGLAEIQETQYF. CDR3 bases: TGTGCCAGCAGCTTAGGACTAGCGGAGATCCAAGAGACCCAGTACTTC.

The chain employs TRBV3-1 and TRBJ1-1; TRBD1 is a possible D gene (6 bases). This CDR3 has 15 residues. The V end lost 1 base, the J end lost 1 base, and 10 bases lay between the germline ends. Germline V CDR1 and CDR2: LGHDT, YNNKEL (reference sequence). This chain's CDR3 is CASSQGGHRNTEAFF. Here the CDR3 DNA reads TGTGCCAGCAGCCAAGGGGGACACCGGAACACTGAAGCTTTCTTT.

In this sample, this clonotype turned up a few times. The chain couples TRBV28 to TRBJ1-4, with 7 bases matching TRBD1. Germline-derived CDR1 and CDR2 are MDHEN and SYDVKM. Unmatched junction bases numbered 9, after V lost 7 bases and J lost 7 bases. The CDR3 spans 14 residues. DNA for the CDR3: TGTGCCAGCACCCGGGACAGAGAATTTGAAAAACTGTTTTTT. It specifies CASTRDREFEKLFF.

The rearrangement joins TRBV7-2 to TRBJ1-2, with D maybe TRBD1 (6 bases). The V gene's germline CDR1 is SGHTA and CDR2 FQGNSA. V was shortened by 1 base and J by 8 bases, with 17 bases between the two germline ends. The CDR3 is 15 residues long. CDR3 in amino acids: CASSLVVGGQHGYTF. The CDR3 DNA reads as TGTGCCAGCAGCTTAGTCGTAGGGGGTCAGCACGGCTACACCTTC.

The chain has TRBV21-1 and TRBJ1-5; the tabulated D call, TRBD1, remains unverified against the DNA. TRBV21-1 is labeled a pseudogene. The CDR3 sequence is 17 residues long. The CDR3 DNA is TGTGCCAGCAGCAAAGGGGGGGGCGTGCATAGCAATCAGCCCCAGCATTTT. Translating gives CASSKGGGVHSNQPQHF.

CDR3 nucleotide sequence: TGTGCCAGTACGGTGGCAGGGCACACTGAAGCTTTCTTT. The encoded protein is CASTVAGHTEAFF. This chain uses TRBV19 with TRBJ1-1; D might be TRBD1 (5 bases). Per germline, CDR1 LNHDA and CDR2 SQIVND (reference sequence). The CDR3 spans 13 residues. Trimming cost V 7 bases and J 3 bases, with 12 bases left between them.